This T cell receptor beta chain is drawn from a study of blood T cell repertoires in COVID-19. Background on the study: The United States, Italy and Spain were the sources of the acute and convalescent COVID-19 samples. PBMCs, B-cell-depleted T cells, or T cells provided the cDNA or gDNA that made up the material.

Germline values: CDR1 SGHRS, CDR2 YFSETQ. The V end was cut by 5 bases, the J end by 4 bases, with 15 bases between. This CDR3 contains 14 residues. Per the original methods: Using reference gene primer amplification, nucleated cell counts were estimated. Profiled with immunoSEQ multiplex PCR; TCRdb holds only in-frame clones, not every one. That table gives V, J and clone size, and the DNA gave D and trimming. Among about 100,000 clones listed, over 75% were seen once. The chain carries TRBV5-1 and TRBJ2-5; no clear D. Sample: peripheral blood. This sequence originates from a man between 60 and 70 years old with acute or convalescent COVID-19. The DNA for the CDR3 is TGCGCCAGCAGGATTTTTGCGGCCACAGAGACCCAGTACTTC. Translated: CASRIFAATETQYF.